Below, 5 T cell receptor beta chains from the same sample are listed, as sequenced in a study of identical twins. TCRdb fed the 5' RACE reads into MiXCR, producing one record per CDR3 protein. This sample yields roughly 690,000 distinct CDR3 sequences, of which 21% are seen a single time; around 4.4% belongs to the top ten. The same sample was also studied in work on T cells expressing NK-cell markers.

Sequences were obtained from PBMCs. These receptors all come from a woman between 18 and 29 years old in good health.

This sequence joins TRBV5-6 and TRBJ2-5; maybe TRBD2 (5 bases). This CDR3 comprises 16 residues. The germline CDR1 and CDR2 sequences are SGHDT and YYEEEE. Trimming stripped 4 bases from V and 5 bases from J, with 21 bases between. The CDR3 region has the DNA TGTGCCAGCAGCCCCTCCTGGGATCGCTCGGGGGAGACCCAGTACTTC. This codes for CASSPSWDRSGETQYF.

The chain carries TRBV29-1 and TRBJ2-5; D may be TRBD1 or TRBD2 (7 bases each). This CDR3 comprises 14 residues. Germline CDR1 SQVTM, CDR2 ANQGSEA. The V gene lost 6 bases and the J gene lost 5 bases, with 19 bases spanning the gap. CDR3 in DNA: TGCAGCGTCGGGGGGCAGGGGGGCGGGGAGACCCAGTACTTC. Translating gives CSVGGQGGGETQYF.

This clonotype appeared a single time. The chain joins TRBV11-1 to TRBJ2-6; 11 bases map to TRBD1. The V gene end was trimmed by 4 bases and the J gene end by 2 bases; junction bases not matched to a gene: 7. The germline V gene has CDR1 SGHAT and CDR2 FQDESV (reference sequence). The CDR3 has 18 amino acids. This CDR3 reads CASSSRDRGVAGANVLTF. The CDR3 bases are TGTGCCAGCAGCTCCCGGGACAGGGGGGTTGCTGGGGCCAACGTCCTGACTTTC.

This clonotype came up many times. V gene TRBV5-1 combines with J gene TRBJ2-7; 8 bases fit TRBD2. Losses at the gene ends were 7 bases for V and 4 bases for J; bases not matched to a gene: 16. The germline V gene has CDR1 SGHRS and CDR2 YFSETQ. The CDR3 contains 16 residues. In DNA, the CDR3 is TGCGCCAGCGCCCGCCTTGACGGGAGCGGGAGATACGAGCAGTACTTC. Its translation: CASARLDGSGRYEQYF. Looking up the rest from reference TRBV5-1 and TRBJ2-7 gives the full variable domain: KAGVTQTPRYLIKTRGQQVTLSCSPISGHRSVSWYQQTPGQGLQFLFEYFSETQRNKGNFPGRFSGRQFSNSRSEMNVSTLELGDSALYLCASARLDGSGRYEQYFGPGTRLTVT.

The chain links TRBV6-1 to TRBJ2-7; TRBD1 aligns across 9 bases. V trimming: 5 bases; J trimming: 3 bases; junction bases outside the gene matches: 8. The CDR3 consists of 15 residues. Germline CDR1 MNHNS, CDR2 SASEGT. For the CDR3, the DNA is TGTGCCAGCAGTCGACCGGGACAGGGATTCTACGAGCAGTACTTC. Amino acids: CASSRPGQGFYEQYF.